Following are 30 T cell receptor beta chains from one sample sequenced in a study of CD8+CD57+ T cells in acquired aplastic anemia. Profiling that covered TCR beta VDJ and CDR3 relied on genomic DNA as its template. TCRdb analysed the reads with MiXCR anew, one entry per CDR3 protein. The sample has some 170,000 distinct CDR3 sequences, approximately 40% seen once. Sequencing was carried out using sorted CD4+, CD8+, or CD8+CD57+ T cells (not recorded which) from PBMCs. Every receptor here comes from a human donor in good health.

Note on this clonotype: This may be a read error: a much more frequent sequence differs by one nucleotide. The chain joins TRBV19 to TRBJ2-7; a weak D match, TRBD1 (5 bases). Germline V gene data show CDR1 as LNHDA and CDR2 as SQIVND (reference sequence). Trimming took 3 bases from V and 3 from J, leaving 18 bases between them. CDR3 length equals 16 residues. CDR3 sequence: CASSILSQGGFYEQYF. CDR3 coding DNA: TGTGCCAGTAGTATTCTCAGCCAGGGTGGTTTCTACGAGCAGTACTTC.

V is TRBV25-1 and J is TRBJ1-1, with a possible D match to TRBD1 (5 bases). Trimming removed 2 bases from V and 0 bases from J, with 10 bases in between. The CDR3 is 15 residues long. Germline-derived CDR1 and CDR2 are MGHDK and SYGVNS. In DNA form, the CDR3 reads TGTGCCAGCAGTGAAGGGGCAGGCATGAACACTGAAGCTTTCTTT. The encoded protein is CASSEGAGMNTEAFF.

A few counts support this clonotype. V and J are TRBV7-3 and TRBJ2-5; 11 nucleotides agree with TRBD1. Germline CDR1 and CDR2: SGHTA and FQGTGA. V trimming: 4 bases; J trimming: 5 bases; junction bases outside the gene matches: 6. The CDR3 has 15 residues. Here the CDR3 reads CASSSGTGGWETQYF. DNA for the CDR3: TGTGCCAGCAGCTCCGGGACAGGGGGTTGGGAGACCCAGTACTTC. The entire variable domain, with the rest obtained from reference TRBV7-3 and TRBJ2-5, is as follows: GAGVSQTPSNKVTEKGKYVELRCDPISGHTALYWYRQSLGQGPEFLIYFQGTGAADDSGLPNDRFFAVRPEGSVSTLKIQRTERGDSAVYLCASSSGTGGWETQYFGPGTRLLVL.

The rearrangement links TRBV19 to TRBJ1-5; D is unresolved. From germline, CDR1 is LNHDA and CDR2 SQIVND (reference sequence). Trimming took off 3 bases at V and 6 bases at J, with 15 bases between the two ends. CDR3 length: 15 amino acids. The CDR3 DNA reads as TGTGCCAGTAGTATTAAGGAGGGAAGTGGTCAGCCCCAGCATTTT. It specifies CASSIKEGSGQPQHF. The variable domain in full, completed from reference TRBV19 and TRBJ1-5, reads DGGITQSPKYLFRKEGQNVTLSCEQNLNHDAMYWYRQDPGQGLRLIYYSQIVNDFQKGDIAEGYSVSREKKESFPLTVTSAQKNPTAFYLCASSIKEGSGQPQHFGDGTRLSIL.

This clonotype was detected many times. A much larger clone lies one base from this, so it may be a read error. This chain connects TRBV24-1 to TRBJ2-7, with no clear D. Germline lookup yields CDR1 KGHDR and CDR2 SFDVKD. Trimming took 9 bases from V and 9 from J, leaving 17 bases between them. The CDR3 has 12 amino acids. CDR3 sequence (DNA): TGTGCCACCTCACGCGACGGTGGCGGGCAGTACTTC. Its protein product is CATSRDGGGQYF.

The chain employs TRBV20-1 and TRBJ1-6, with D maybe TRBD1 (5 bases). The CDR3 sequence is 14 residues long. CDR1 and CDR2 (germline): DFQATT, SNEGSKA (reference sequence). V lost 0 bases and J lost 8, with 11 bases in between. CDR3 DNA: TGCAGTGCTAGAGACCCTCAGGGACATTCACCCCTCCACTTT. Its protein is CSARDPQGHSPLHF.

The CDR3 is CASSETQGKLGNTEAFF. For the CDR3, the DNA is TGCGCCAGCAGTGAGACACAGGGTAAGTTAGGGAACACTGAAGCTTTCTTT. The rearrangement joins TRBV10-1 to TRBJ1-1; D is possibly TRBD1 (6 bases). Germline lookup yields CDR1 WNHNN and CDR2 SYGVQD (reference sequence). CDR3 length: 17 amino acids. V was cut by 2 bases and J by 1 base, with 17 bases left in between.

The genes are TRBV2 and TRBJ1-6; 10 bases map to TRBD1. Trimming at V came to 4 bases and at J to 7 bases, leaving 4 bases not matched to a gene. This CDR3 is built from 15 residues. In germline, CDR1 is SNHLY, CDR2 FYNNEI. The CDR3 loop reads CASSALGQGNSPLHF. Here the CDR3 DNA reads TGTGCCAGCAGTGCGTTGGGACAGGGGAATTCACCCCTCCACTTT.

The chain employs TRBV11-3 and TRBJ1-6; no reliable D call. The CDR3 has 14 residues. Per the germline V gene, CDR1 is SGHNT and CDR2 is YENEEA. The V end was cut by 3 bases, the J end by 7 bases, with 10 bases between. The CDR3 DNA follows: TGTGCCAGCAGCTTGGACGGAAACAATTCACCCCTCCACTTT. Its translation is CASSLDGNNSPLHF. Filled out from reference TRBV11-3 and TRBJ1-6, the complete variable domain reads EAGVVQSPRYKIIEKKQPVAFWCNPISGHNTLYWYLQNLGQGPELLIRYENEEAVDDSQLPKDRFSAERLKGVDSTLKIQPAELGDSAVYLCASSLDGNNSPLHFGNGTRLTVT.

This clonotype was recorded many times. For the CDR3, the DNA is TGTGCCAGCAGCCAAGAGCTACAGGGGTATGAGCAGTTCTTC. Amino acids: CASSQELQGYEQFF. The chain employs TRBV14 and TRBJ2-1; 7 bases map to TRBD1. This CDR3 is 14 amino acids long. The germline gives CDR1 SGHDN, CDR2 FVKESK. V lost 0 bases to trimming and J lost 8 bases; unmatched junction nucleotides: 4.

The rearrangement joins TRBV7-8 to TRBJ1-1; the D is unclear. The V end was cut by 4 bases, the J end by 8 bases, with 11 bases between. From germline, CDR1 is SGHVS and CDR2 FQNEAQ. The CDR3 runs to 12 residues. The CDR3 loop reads CASSSKPEEAFF. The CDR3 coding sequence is TGTGCCAGCAGCTCGAAACCGGAAGAAGCTTTCTTT.

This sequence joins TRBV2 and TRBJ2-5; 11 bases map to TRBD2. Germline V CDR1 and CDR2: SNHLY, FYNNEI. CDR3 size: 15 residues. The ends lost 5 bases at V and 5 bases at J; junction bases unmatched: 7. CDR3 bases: TGTGCCAGCAGTCAGACTAGCGGGGCTGGGGAGACCCAGTACTTC. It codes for CASSQTSGAGETQYF.

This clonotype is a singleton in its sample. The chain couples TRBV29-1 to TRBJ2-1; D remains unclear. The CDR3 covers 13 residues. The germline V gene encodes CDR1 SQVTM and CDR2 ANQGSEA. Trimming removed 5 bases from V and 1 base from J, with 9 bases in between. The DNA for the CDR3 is TGCAGCGTTACACTCGTATCCTACAATGAGCAGTTCTTC. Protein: CSVTLVSYNEQFF.

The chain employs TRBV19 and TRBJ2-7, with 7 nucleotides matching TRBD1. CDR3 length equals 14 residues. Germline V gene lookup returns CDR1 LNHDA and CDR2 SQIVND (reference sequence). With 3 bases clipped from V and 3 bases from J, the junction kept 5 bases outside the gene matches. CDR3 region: CASSIAWDSYEQYF. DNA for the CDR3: TGTGCCAGTAGTATCGCCTGGGACAGCTACGAGCAGTACTTC.

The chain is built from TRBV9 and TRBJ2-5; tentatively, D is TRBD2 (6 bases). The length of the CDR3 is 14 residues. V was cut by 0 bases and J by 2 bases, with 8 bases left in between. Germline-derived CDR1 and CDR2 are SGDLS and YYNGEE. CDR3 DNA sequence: TGTGCCAGCAGCGTAGCGGGGGTGCAAGAGACCCAGTACTTC. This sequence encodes CASSVAGVQETQYF.

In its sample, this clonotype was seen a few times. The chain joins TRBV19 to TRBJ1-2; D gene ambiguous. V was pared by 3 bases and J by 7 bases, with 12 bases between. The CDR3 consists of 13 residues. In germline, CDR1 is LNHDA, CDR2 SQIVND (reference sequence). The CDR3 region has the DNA TGTGCCAGTAGTATCGATCGGGGTGGTGGCTACACCTTC. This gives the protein CASSIDRGGGYTF.

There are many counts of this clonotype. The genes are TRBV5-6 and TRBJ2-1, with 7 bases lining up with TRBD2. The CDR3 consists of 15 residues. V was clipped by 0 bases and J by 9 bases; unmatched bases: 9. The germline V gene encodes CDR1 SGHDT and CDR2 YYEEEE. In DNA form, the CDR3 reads TGTGCCAGCAGCTTGGGGGCTAGCGGATTTTCTGAGCAGTTCTTC. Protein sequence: CASSLGASGFSEQFF.

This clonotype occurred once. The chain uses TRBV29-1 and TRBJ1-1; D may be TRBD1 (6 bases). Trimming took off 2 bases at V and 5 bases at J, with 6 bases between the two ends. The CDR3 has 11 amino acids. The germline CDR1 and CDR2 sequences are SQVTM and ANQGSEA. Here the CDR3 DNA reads TGCAGCGTTGAACAGGGGACTGAAGCTTTCTTT. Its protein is CSVEQGTEAFF.

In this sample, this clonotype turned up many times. CDR3 protein: CASSETRDEKLFF. For the CDR3, the DNA is TGTGCCAGCAGTGAAACGAGAGACGAAAAACTGTTTTTT. The V call is TRBV6-4, the J call TRBJ1-4; D is undetermined. Germline lookup yields CDR1 MRHNA and CDR2 SNTAGT. This CDR3 has 13 amino acids. Trimming cost V 3 bases and J 8 bases, with 10 bases left between them.

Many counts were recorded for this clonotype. The CDR3 protein is CASSSRDRNTEAFF. The CDR3 region has the DNA TGTGCCAGCAGCTCCCGGGACCGGAACACTGAAGCTTTCTTT. The rearrangement joins TRBV7-9 to TRBJ1-1; D might be TRBD1 (5 bases). CDR1 and CDR2 from the germline V gene are SEHNR and FQNEAQ (reference sequence). The V end was cut by 4 bases, the J end by 1 base, with 10 bases between. The CDR3 contains 14 residues.

This chain's CDR3 is CASTRTARGFYGYTF. In nucleotides, the CDR3 is TGTGCCAGCACCCGGACAGCAAGGGGTTTTTATGGCTACACCTTC. This chain uses TRBV2 with TRBJ1-2; possible D gene TRBD1, 6 bases. V gave up 7 bases and J gave up 5 bases, with 20 bases separating them. CDR1 is SNHLY and CDR2 is FYNNEI in the germline V gene. CDR3 length equals 15 residues.

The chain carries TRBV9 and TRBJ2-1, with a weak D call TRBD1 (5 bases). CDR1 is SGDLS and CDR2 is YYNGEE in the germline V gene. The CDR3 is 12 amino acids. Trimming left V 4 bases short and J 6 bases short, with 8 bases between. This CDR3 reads CASSLGPNEQFF. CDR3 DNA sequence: TGTGCCAGCAGCTTGGGGCCCAATGAGCAGTTCTTC.

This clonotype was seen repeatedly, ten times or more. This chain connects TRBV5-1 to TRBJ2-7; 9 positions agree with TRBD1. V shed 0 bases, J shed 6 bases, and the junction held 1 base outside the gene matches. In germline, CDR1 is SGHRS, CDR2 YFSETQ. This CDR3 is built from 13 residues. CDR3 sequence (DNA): TGCGCCAGCAGCTTGGAGGACAGGGGCGAGCAGTACTTC. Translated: CASSLEDRGEQYF.

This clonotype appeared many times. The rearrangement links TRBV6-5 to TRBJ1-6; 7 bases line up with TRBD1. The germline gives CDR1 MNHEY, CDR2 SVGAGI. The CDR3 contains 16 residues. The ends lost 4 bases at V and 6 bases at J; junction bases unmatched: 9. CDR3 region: CASSSRGGQTNSPLHF. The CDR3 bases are TGTGCCAGCAGTTCCCGCGGGGGACAGACTAATTCACCCCTCCACTTT.

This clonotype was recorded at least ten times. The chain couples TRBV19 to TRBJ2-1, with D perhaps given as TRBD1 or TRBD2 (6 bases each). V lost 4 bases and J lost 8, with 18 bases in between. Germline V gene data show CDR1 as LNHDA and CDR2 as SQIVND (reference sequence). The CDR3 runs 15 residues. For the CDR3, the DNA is TGTGCCAGTAGTAAGGGGGGCTCCTACGTCGATGAGCAGTTCTTC. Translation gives CASSKGGSYVDEQFF.

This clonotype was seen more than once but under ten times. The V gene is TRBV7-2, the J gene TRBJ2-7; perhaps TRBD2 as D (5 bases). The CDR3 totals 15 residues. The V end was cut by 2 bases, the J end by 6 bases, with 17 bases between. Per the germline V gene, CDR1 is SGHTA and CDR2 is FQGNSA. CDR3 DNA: TGTGCCAGCAGCTTAATTCATCGGGGAGAGGGCGAGCAGTACTTC. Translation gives CASSLIHRGEGEQYF.

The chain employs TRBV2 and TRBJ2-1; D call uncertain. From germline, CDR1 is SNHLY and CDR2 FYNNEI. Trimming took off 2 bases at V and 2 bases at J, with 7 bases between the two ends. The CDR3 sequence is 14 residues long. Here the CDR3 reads CASSEWVTYNEQFF. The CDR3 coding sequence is TGTGCCAGCAGTGAATGGGTGACCTACAATGAGCAGTTCTTC. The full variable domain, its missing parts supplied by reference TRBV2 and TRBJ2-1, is EPEVTQTPSHQVTQMGQEVILRCVPISNHLYFYWYRQILGQKVEFLVSFYNNEISEKSEIFDDQFSVERPDGSNFTLKIRSTKLEDSAMYFCASSEWVTYNEQFFGPGTRLTVL.

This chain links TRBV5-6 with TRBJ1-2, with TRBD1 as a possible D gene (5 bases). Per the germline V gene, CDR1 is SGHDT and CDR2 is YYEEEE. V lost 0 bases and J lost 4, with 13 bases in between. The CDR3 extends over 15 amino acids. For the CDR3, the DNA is TGTGCCAGCAGCTTGGGTGACAGCCCCCTCTATGGCTACACCTTC. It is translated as CASSLGDSPLYGYTF.

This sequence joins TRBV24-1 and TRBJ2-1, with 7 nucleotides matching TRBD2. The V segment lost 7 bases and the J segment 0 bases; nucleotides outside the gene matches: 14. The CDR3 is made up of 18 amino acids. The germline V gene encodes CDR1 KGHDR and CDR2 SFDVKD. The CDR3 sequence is CATSRGGLADSSYNEQFF. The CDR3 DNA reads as TGTGCCACCAGCCGAGGCGGGCTAGCGGATAGCTCCTACAATGAGCAGTTCTTC.

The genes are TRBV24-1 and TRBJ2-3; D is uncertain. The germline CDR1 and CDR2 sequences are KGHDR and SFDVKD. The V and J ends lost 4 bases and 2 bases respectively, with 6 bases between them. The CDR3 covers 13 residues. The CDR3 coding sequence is TGTGCCACCAGTGAAGGGATCACAGATACGCAGTATTTT. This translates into CATSEGITDTQYF.